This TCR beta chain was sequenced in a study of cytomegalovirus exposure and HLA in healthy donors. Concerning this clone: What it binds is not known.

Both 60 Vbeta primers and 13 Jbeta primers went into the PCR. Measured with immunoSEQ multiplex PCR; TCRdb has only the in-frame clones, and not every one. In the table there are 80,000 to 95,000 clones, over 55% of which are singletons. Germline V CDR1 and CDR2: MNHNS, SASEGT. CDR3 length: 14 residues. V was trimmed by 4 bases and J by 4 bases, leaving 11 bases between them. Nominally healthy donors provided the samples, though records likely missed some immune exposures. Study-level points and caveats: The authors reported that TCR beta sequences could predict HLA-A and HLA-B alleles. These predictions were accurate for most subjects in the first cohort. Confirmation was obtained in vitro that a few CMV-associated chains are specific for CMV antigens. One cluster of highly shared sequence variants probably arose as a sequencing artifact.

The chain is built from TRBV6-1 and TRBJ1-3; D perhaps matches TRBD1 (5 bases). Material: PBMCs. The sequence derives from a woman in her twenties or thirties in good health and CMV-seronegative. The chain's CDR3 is CASSAGLGGNTIYF. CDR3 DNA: TGTGCCAGCAGTGCAGGGCTCGGCGGAAACACCATATATTTT.